This TCR beta chain derives from a study of beta chain features in type 1 diabetes. General study findings and limits: Type 1 diabetes patients had TCRB CDR3s that were shorter (moderately but significantly so) in all four CD4+ subsets. Individuals with type 1 diabetes displayed fewer insertions and more deletions at VDJ junctions. Any HLA effect on TCRB rearrangement was left unresolved by small sub-analyses. Short templates might get an advantage during PCR, and this would be equal in patients and controls.

Trimming cost V 5 bases and J 6 bases; bases outside gene matches: 14. CDR1 and CDR2 (germline): SQVTM, ANQGSEA. The CDR3 length is 15 residues. This clone was counted only a few times. The antigen is undetermined. Every isolated RNA sample was fully reverse transcribed, so sequencing captured expressed TCRB transcripts. The table came from immunoSEQ multiplex PCR; TCRdb's copy has only in-frame clones and leaves some out. The table records hundreds of thousands of clones, around 15% of them present only once. What was sequenced was naive CD4+ T cells from blood. The chain recombines TRBV29-1 with TRBJ2-3; TRBD2 matches 7 bases. The TCR was taken from a man aged 18 to 29 with type 1 diabetes. Written as DNA, the CDR3 is TGCAGCGTTTCCCTGGGACTACTCCCACGGGATACGCAGTATTTT. This sequence encodes CSVSLGLLPRDTQYF.